This T cell receptor beta chain was identified in a study of blood T cell repertoires in COVID-19. Overall study: Researchers got acute and convalescent COVID-19 samples from the United States, Italy and Spain. Sources were T cells, B-cell-depleted T cells, or PBMCs; the material itself was cDNA or gDNA.

As originally analysed: Quantification of nucleated cells was approximated via reference gene primer amplification. The data were produced by immunoSEQ multiplex PCR, yet TCRdb's version contains in-frame clones alone and is incomplete. V and J calls and clone size are given by that table; D and trimming were obtained from the DNA. The sample has under 150,000 clones, roughly four fifths seen once. The specimen was peripheral blood. The receptor comes from a woman aged 55-69 years with acute or convalescent COVID-19.

The CDR3 here is CASSLRVPVSEKLFF. DNA of the CDR3: TGTGCCAGCAGCCTCAGGGTTCCCGTCAGTGAAAAACTGTTTTTT. The V and J genes are TRBV6-6 and TRBJ1-4, with a tentative D call TRBD1 (5 bases). CDR3 length: 15 residues. V gave up 6 bases and J gave up 7 bases, with 18 bases separating them. Germline CDR1 and CDR2: MNHNY and SVGAGI (reference sequence).